One sample yielded the 30 T cell receptor beta chains listed below, sequenced in a study of T cells in Graves' hyperthyroidism and ophthalmopathy. RNA transcripts provided the source from which TCR beta CDR3 regions were amplified. First-round RT-PCR targeting the TCR CDR3 was performed with the HTBI primer set. TCRdb reprocessed the multiplex PCR reads with MiXCR, giving one entry per CDR3 protein. The profile shows hundreds of thousands of distinct CDR3 sequences, 14% of them singletons. The sequenced material came from blood. These receptors all stem from a woman aged 18-29 years with Graves' hyperthyroidism.

This clonotype was counted only a few times. The chain links TRBV18 to TRBJ1-3, with D uncertain. Trimming removed 6 bases from V and 0 bases from J, with 9 bases in between. Germline CDR1 KGHSH, CDR2 LQKENI. The CDR3 contains 14 residues. The CDR3 reads CASSHTNSGNTIYF. The CDR3 bases are TGTGCCAGCTCGCACACTAACTCTGGAAACACCATATATTTT.

The chain uses TRBV3-1 and TRBJ2-5; TRBD1 agrees at 9 bases. This CDR3 has 15 residues. V was pared by 1 base and J by 1 base, with 1 base of the junction left unmatched. The germline CDR1 and CDR2 sequences are LGHDT and YNNKEL (reference sequence). CDR3 nucleotides: TGTGCCAGCAGCCAAGCGGGACAGGGCCAAGAGACCCAGTACTTC. Protein sequence: CASSQAGQGQETQYF.

This clonotype was found a few times. This chain uses TRBV7-2 with TRBJ1-4; TRBD1 agrees at 8 bases. J lost 7 bases, V lost 3 bases, and 7 bases had no gene match. Germline V CDR1 and CDR2: SGHTA, FQGNSA. There are 15 residues in the CDR3. DNA for the CDR3: TGTGCCAGCAGCTTTTTAGGACAGGGCGGTGAAAAACTGTTTTTT. Translating it yields CASSFLGQGGEKLFF.

This clonotype was found a few times. J is TRBJ2-1 and V is TRBV7-2; D perhaps matches TRBD2 (7 bases). The V gene's germline CDR1 is SGHTA and CDR2 FQGNSA. Trimming took off 11 bases at V and 3 bases at J, with 11 bases between the two ends. The CDR3 loop spans 12 amino acids. CDR3 sequence: CAGGADYNEQFF. For the CDR3, the DNA is TGTGCCGGGGGGGCAGACTACAATGAGCAGTTCTTC.

This clonotype has ten or more counts. The rearrangement joins TRBV2 to TRBJ2-3; tentative D call: TRBD2 (5 bases). The germline CDR1 and CDR2 sequences are SNHLY and FYNNEI. This CDR3 region has 13 residues. The germline V and J ends were trimmed by 8 bases and 3 bases, with 12 bases remaining between them. This CDR3 reads CASRAEMTDTQYF. DNA for the CDR3: TGTGCCAGCCGAGCGGAGATGACAGATACGCAGTATTTT.

This clonotype was detected many times. The chain recombines TRBV27 with TRBJ2-7, with TRBD1 matching 12 bases. V gave up 4 bases and J gave up 6 bases; unmatched junction bases: 10. Germline CDR1 is MNHEY and CDR2 is SMNVEV (reference sequence). This CDR3 spans 16 amino acids. CDR3 protein: CASSSFAGTGGPEQYF. CDR3 nucleotides: TGTGCCAGCAGTTCGTTCGCCGGGACAGGGGGCCCCGAGCAGTACTTC.

This clonotype was seen at least ten times. This chain joins TRBV5-1 and TRBJ2-5, with D unresolved. With 5 bases removed from V and 2 bases from J, the gap between germline ends came to 4 bases. Germline V gene data show CDR1 as SGHRS and CDR2 as YFSETQ. This CDR3 contains 11 residues. The CDR3 reads CASRMQETQYF. Here the CDR3 DNA reads TGCGCCAGCAGGATGCAAGAGACCCAGTACTTC.

This chain connects TRBV10-2 to TRBJ2-7, with 12 bases identical to TRBD2. The V segment lost 7 bases and the J segment 0 bases; nucleotides outside the gene matches: 7. CDR3 length: 16 residues. Germline V gene lookup returns CDR1 WSHSY and CDR2 SAAADI. CDR3 amino acids: CASTGTSGSSSYEQYF. DNA of the CDR3: TGCGCCAGCACCGGGACTAGCGGGTCCTCCTCCTACGAGCAGTACTTC.

The chain has TRBV20-1 and TRBJ2-7; possibly TRBD1 for D (6 bases). Trimming stripped 3 bases from V and 3 bases from J, with 12 bases between. Germline assignment: CDR1 DFQATT and CDR2 SNEGSKA (reference sequence). This CDR3 region has 13 residues. Here the CDR3 DNA reads TGCAGTGCTAGCAACAGGGCCAACTACGAGCAGTACTTC. Its translation is CSASNRANYEQYF.

This clonotype was seen at least ten times. This chain joins TRBV6-6 and TRBJ2-7, with TRBD2 identical over 10 bases. V lost 0 bases, J lost 6 bases, and 2 bases stayed unmatched. The CDR3 spans 14 residues. Per germline, CDR1 MNHNY and CDR2 SVGAGI (reference sequence). The CDR3 bases are TGTGCCAGCAGTTACTCGGGACTAGCGAGCGAGCAGTACTTC. Its protein product is CASSYSGLASEQYF.

The rearrangement uses TRBV28 and TRBJ2-5; TRBD2 is a possible D gene (5 bases). Germline-derived CDR1 and CDR2 are MDHEN and SYDVKM. Trimming took 9 bases from V and 7 from J, leaving 15 bases between them. The CDR3 sequence is 12 residues long. The CDR3 protein is CASTPGLGTQYF. The DNA for the CDR3 is TGTGCCAGTACCCCAGGACTGGGGACCCAGTACTTC. Together with reference TRBV28 and TRBJ2-5, the CDR3 gives the full variable domain: DVKVTQSSRYLVKRTGEKVFLECVQDMDHENMFWYRQDPGLGLRLIYFSYDVKMKEKGDIPEGYSVSREKKERFSLILESASTNQTSMYLCASTPGLGTQYFGPGTRLLVL.

This clonotype appeared many times. The chain links TRBV30 to TRBJ2-7, with a possible D match to TRBD2 (6 bases). Germline-derived CDR1 and CDR2 are GTSNPN and SVGIG (reference sequence). Deletions cut 1 base from V and 3 bases from J, with 16 bases between. The CDR3 has 15 residues. The CDR3 sequence: CAWSDPGLFFYEQYF. The CDR3 DNA sequence: TGTGCCTGGAGTGACCCGGGACTGTTTTTCTACGAGCAGTACTTC.

The V and J genes are TRBV19 and TRBJ1-5; D ambiguous. Germline V gene data show CDR1 as LNHDA and CDR2 as SQIVND (reference sequence). This CDR3 is 20 amino acids long. The germline V and J ends were trimmed by 8 bases and 0 bases, with 29 bases remaining between them. CDR3 region: CASQEPPRALMHYSNQPQHF. The CDR3 nucleotides read TGTGCCAGTCAAGAGCCCCCGCGGGCACTGATGCATTATAGCAATCAGCCCCAGCATTTT.

This clonotype was observed at least ten times. This rearrangement joins TRBV20-1 to TRBJ2-3; D not resolved. The germline gives CDR1 DFQATT, CDR2 SNEGSKA (reference sequence). V lost 0 bases to trimming and J lost 7 bases, with 17 bases between them. This CDR3 comprises 15 residues. The CDR3 region is CSARDLFTTHNTQYF. In DNA, the CDR3 is TGCAGTGCTAGAGACCTCTTTACCACCCATAATACGCAGTATTTT.

The V and J genes are TRBV3-1 and TRBJ2-7; the match to TRBD1 covers 7 bases. The J segment lost 3 bases and the V segment lost 0 bases, leaving 11 bases of the junction unmatched. Germline CDR1 reads LGHDT; CDR2 reads YNNKEL (reference sequence). This CDR3 spans 17 amino acids. In DNA, the CDR3 is TGTGCCAGCAGCCAAGATATATGGGGGACAGCCAACTACGAGCAGTACTTC. Translated, it gives CASSQDIWGTANYEQYF.

This clonotype was observed many times. The CDR3 sequence: CASSPRTGGMNTEAFF. For the CDR3, the DNA is TGTGCCAGCTCCCCTAGGACAGGGGGGATGAACACTGAAGCTTTCTTT. This chain connects TRBV18 to TRBJ1-1, with TRBD1 matching over 10 bases. The CDR3 sequence is 16 residues long. J was trimmed by 0 bases and V by 6 bases; bases with no gene match: 7. Germline V lookup: CDR1 KGHSH, CDR2 LQKENI.

The chain uses TRBV28 and TRBJ2-5, with unresolved D. There are 11 residues in the CDR3. Trimming cost V 8 bases and J 5 bases, with 9 bases left between them. CDR1 is MDHEN and CDR2 is SYDVKM in the germline V gene. CDR3 DNA sequence: TGTGCCAGCCTATATGGGGAGACCCAGTACTTC. It specifies CASLYGETQYF.

This clonotype was observed a handful of times. The chain employs TRBV7-9 and TRBJ1-6; D is possibly TRBD1 (6 bases). Trimming stripped 5 bases from V and 14 bases from J, with 19 bases between. CDR1 and CDR2 (germline): SEHNR, FQNEAQ (reference sequence). This CDR3 is 14 amino acids long. As DNA, the CDR3 is TGTGCCAGCAGCCTCGCAGGGGACGGGAGCACCCTCCACTTT. It specifies CASSLAGDGSTLHF. Together with reference TRBV7-9 and TRBJ1-6, the CDR3 gives the full variable domain: DTGVSQNPRHKITKRGQNVTFRCDPISEHNRLYWYRQTLGQGPEFLTYFQNEAQLEKSRLLSDRFSAERPKGSFSTLEIQRTEQGDSAMYLCASSLAGDGSTLHFGNGTRLTVT.

There are many counts of this clonotype. V is TRBV5-5 and J is TRBJ2-7; TRBD2 matches 10 bases. CDR1 and CDR2 from the germline V gene are SGHKS and YYEKEE (reference sequence). CDR3 length equals 15 residues. V dropped 0 bases and J dropped 4; count of bases not matched to a gene: 4. The CDR3 nucleotides are TGTGCCAGCAGCTTGGCCGAGCGGGAGGGTTACGAGCAGTACTTC. Its protein is CASSLAEREGYEQYF.

This clonotype appeared many times. The chain uses TRBV7-6 and TRBJ1-1; D is uncertain. The CDR3 extends over 15 amino acids. V was clipped by 1 base and J by 1 base, with 10 bases between them. The germline V gene has CDR1 SGHVS and CDR2 FNYEAQ. CDR3 loop: CASSLGIMENTEAFF. CDR3 bases: TGTGCCAGCAGCTTAGGAATTATGGAGAACACTGAAGCTTTCTTT. Full variable domain (missing parts from reference TRBV7-6 and TRBJ1-1): GAGVSQSPRYKVTKRGQDVALRCDPISGHVSLYWYRQALGQGPEFLTYFNYEAQQDKSGLPNDRFSAERPEGSISTLTIQRTEQRDSAMYRCASSLGIMENTEAFFGQGTRLTVV.

The sample holds many counts of this clonotype. The rearrangement links TRBV5-5 to TRBJ2-7; TRBD2 aligns across 9 bases. The CDR3 length is 14 residues. V lost 0 bases, J lost 5 bases, and 3 bases stayed unmatched. Per the germline V gene, CDR1 is SGHKS and CDR2 is YYEKEE (reference sequence). CDR3 amino acids: CASSLASGTHEQYF. The CDR3 DNA sequence: TGTGCCAGCAGCTTGGCTAGCGGGACCCACGAGCAGTACTTC.

At least ten counts were recorded for this clonotype. The chain recombines TRBV2 with TRBJ1-2; TRBD1 matches at 8 bases. Germline CDR1 is SNHLY and CDR2 is FYNNEI. V shed 6 bases, J shed 0 bases, and the junction held 6 bases outside the gene matches. The CDR3 loop spans 15 amino acids. In nucleotides, the CDR3 is TGTGCCAGCAGATACGGACAGGGAACTAACTATGGCTACACCTTC. Translated: CASRYGQGTNYGYTF.

The chain has TRBV29-1 and TRBJ1-2; D remains unclear. V lost 6 bases and J lost 0, with 11 bases in between. The CDR3 sequence is 13 residues long. Germline values: CDR1 SQVTM, CDR2 ANQGSEA. CDR3 in DNA: TGCAGCGTCATCCACCAGACTAACTATGGCTACACCTTC. Amino acids: CSVIHQTNYGYTF.

This clonotype has a handful of counts. This chain connects TRBV6-1 to TRBJ2-1; D might be TRBD1 or TRBD2, each matching 6 bases. With 6 bases removed from V and 6 bases from J, the gap between germline ends came to 12 bases. The CDR3 is 13 residues long. The V gene's germline CDR1 is MNHNS and CDR2 SASEGT. The CDR3: CASRRGGSNEQFF. CDR3 sequence (DNA): TGTGCCAGCAGAAGAGGGGGGAGCAATGAGCAGTTCTTC.

This clonotype appeared many times. The chain is built from TRBV12-3 or TRBV12-4 and TRBJ2-1; TRBD2 is a possible D gene (6 bases). The CDR3 has 12 amino acids. V lost 1 base to trimming and J lost 9 bases, with 7 bases between them. The CDR3 sequence: CASSLVGGEQFF. The CDR3 bases are TGTGCCAGCAGTTTAGTGGGGGGTGAGCAGTTCTTC.

This clonotype has a handful of counts. The chain couples TRBV29-1 to TRBJ2-5, with 10 bases lining up with TRBD1. Per the germline V gene, CDR1 is SQVTM and CDR2 is ANQGSEA. The CDR3 spans 14 residues. With V trimmed by 1 base and J by 3 bases, 2 bases remained unmatched. CDR3 DNA sequence: TGCAGCGTTGAAGTGGGGACAGGGGAAGAGACCCAGTACTTC. This encodes CSVEVGTGEETQYF.

Remarks on this clonotype: One base away lies a much larger clone, so this may be a sequencing read error. This rearrangement joins TRBV30 to TRBJ2-1, with unresolved D. Germline V gene data show CDR1 as GTSNPN and CDR2 as SVGIG (reference sequence). The CDR3 is 13 amino acids. The CDR3 DNA is TGTGCCTGTCTAAGGGCCTCCTACAATGAGCGGTTCTTC. Its protein is CACLRASYNERFF.

This clonotype has at least ten counts. The CDR3 spells CASSLGRRTQYF. CDR3 DNA sequence: TGTGCCAGCAGTTTGGGAAGGCGGACCCAGTACTTC. V gene TRBV28 combines with J gene TRBJ2-5; D is unresolved. V lost 3 bases and J 7 bases, leaving 9 bases between the germline ends. Germline CDR1 MDHEN, CDR2 SYDVKM. CDR3 length: 12 amino acids.

This chain joins TRBV5-6 and TRBJ1-2; D is undetermined. The CDR3 contains 12 residues. V was clipped by 4 bases and J by 5 bases, with 9 bases between them. Germline CDR1 and CDR2: SGHDT and YYEEEE. The CDR3 region is CASSPGWYGYTF. The CDR3 DNA reads TGTGCCAGCAGCCCCGGGTGGTATGGCTACACCTTC.

This clonotype was detected only a few times. This chain links TRBV7-9 with TRBJ1-4; D not certain. The CDR3 length is 14 residues. V was shortened by 6 bases and J by 8 bases, with 16 bases between the two germline ends. From germline, CDR1 is SEHNR and CDR2 FQNEAQ (reference sequence). The CDR3 coding sequence is TGTGCCAGCAGTTCCCCAGTTTCGAGGGAAAAACTGTTTTTT. This codes for CASSSPVSREKLFF.